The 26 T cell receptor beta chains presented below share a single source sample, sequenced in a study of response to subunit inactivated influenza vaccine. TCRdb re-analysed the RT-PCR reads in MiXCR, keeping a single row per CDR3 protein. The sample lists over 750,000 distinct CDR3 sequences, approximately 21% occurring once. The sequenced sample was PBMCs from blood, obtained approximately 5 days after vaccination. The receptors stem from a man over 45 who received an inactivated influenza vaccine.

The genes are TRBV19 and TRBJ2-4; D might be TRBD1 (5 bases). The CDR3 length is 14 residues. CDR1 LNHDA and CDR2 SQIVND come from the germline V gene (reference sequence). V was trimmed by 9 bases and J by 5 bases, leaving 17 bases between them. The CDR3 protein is CASVSQGLENIQYF. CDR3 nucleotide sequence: TGTGCCAGCGTCAGTCAGGGATTGGAAAACATTCAGTACTTC. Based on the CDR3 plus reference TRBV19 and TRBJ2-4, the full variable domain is DGGITQSPKYLFRKEGQNVTLSCEQNLNHDAMYWYRQDPGQGLRLIYYSQIVNDFQKGDIAEGYSVSREKKESFPLTVTSAQKNPTAFYLCASVSQGLENIQYFGAGTRLSVL.

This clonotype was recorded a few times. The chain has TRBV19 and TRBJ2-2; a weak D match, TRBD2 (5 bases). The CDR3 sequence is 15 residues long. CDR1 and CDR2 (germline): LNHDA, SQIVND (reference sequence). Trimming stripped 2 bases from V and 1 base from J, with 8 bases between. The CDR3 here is CASSIPGLNTGELFF. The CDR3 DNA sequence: TGTGCCAGTAGTATACCTGGACTGAACACCGGGGAGCTGTTTTTT.

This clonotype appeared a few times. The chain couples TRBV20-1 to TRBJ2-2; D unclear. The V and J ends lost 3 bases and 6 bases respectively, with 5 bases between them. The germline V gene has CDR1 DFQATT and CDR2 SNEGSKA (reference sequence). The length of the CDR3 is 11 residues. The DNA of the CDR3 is TGCAGTGCTAGTGGGGCCGGGGAGCTGTTTTTT. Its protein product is CSASGAGELFF.

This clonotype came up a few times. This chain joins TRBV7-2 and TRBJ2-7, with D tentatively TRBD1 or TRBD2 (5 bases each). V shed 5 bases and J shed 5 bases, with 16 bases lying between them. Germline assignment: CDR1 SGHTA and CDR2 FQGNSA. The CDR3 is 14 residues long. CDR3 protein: CASSLGTRVHEQYF. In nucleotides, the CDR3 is TGTGCCAGCAGCCTTGGGACCAGGGTCCACGAGCAGTACTTC.

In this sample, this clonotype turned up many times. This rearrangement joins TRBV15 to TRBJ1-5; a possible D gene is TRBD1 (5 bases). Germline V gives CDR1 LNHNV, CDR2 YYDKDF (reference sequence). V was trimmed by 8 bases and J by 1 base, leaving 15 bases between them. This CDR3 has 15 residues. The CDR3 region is CATGDPADSNQPQHF. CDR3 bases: TGTGCCACCGGGGACCCGGCCGACAGCAATCAGCCCCAGCATTTT.

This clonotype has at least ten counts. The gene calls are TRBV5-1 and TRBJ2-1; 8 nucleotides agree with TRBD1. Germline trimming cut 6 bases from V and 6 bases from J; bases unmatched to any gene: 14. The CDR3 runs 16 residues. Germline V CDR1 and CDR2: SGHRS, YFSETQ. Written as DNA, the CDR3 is TGCGCCAGCAACTCCAGGGACAGGTATGGGTTCAATGAGCAGTTCTTC. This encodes CASNSRDRYGFNEQFF.

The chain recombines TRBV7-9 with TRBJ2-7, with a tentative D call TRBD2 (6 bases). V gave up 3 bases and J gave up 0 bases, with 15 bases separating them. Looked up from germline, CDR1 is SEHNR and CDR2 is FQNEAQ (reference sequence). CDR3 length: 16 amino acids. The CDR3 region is CASSLGGAVTSYEQYF. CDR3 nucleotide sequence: TGTGCCAGCAGCTTGGGAGGAGCAGTTACCTCCTACGAGCAGTACTTC.

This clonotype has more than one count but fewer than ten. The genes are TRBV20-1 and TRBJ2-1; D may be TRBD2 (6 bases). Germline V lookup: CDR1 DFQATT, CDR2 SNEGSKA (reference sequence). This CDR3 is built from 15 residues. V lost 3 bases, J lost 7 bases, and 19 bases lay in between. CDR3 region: CSASPAAGPSNEQFF. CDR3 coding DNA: TGCAGTGCTAGCCCCGCTGCGGGACCCTCTAATGAGCAGTTCTTC.

DNA for the CDR3: TGCAGTGCTACTCAAGATACGCAGTATTTT. Translation: CSATQDTQYF. The chain employs TRBV20-1 and TRBJ2-3; the D is unclear. Trimming removed 4 bases at V and 5 bases at J, with 4 bases between. The CDR3 has 10 amino acids. Germline CDR1 is DFQATT and CDR2 is SNEGSKA (reference sequence).

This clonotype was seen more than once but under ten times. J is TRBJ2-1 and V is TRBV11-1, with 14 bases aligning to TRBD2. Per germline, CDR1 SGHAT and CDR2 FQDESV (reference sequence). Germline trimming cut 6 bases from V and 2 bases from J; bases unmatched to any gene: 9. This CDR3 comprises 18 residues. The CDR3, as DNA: TGTGCCAGCAGGGGGACTAGCGGGAGAAAATTGACCTACAATGAGCAGTTCTTC. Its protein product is CASRGTSGRKLTYNEQFF.

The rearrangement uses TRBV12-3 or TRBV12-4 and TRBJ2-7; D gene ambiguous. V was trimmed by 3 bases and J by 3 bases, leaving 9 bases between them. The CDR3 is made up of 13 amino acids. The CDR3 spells CASSLTERYEQYF. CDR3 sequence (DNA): TGTGCCAGCAGTTTGACTGAGCGCTACGAGCAGTACTTC.

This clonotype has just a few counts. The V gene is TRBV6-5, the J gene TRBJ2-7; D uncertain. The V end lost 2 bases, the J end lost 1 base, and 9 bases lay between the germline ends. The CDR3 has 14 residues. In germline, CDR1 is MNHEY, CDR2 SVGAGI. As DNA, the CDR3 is TGTGCCAGCAGTTACGGAGTCAGGTCCTACGAGCAGTACTTC. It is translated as CASSYGVRSYEQYF.

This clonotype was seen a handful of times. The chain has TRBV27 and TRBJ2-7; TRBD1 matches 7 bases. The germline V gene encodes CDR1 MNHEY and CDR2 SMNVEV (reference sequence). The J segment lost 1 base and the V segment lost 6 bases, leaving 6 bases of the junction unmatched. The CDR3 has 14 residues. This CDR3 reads CASRRTGVSYEQYF. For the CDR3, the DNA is TGTGCCAGCAGGCGGACAGGAGTGTCCTACGAGCAGTACTTC.

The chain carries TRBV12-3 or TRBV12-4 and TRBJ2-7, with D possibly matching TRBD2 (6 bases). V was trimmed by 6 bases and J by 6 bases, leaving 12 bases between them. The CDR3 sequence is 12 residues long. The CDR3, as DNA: TGTGCCAGCAGCTCGGAGGGATCCGAGCAGTACTTC. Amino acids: CASSSEGSEQYF.

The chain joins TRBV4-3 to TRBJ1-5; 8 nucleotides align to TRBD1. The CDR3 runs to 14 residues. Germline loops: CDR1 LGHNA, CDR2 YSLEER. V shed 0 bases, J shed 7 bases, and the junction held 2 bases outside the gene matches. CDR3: CASSQESGGQPQHF. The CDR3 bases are TGCGCCAGCAGCCAAGAATCAGGGGGCCAGCCCCAGCATTTT.

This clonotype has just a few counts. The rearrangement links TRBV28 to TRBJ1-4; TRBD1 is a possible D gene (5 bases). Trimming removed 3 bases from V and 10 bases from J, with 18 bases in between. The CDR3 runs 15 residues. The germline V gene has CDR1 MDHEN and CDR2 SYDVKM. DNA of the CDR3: TGTGCCAGCAGTTTCAACCAGCGGGCTGGGGGAAAACTGTTTTTT. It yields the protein CASSFNQRAGGKLFF.

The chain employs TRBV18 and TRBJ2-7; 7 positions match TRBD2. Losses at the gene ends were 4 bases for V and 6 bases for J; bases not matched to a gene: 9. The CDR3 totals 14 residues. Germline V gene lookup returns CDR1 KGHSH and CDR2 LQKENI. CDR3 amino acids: CASSHSGTKAEQYF. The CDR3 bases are TGTGCCAGCTCACACTCCGGGACTAAGGCCGAGCAGTACTTC.

The CDR3 region is CASTVGGAVFDYGYTF. The CDR3 DNA reads as TGTGCCAGCACCGTTGGCGGTGCCGTTTTTGACTATGGCTACACCTTC. J is TRBJ1-2 and V is TRBV12-3 or TRBV12-4; D is ambiguous. V was trimmed by 7 bases and J by 3 bases, leaving 21 bases between them. This CDR3 spans 16 amino acids.

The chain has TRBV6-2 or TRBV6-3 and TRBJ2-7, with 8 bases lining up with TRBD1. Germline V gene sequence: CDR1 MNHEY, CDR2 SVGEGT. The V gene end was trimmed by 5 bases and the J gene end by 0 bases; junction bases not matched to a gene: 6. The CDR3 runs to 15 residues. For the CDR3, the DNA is TGTGCCAGCAGTGGGGACAGGAGGAGCTCCTACGAGCAGTACTTC. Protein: CASSGDRRSSYEQYF.

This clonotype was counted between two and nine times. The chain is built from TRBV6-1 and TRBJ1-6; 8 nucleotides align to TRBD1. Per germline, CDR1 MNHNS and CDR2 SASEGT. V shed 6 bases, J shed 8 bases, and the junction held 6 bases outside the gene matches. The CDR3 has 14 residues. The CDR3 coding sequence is TGTGCCAGCAGAGAACAGGGGGTTCATTCACCCCTCCACTTT. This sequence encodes CASREQGVHSPLHF.

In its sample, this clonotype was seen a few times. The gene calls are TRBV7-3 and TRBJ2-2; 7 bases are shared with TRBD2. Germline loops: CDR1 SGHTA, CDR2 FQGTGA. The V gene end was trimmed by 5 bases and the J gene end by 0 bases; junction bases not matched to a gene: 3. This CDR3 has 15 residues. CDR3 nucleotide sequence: TGTGCCAGCAGCCCCGGGGGGACGAACACCGGGGAGCTGTTTTTT. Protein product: CASSPGGTNTGELFF. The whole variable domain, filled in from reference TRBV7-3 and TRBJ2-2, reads GAGVSQTPSNKVTEKGKYVELRCDPISGHTALYWYRQSLGQGPEFLIYFQGTGAADDSGLPNDRFFAVRPEGSVSTLKIQRTERGDSAVYLCASSPGGTNTGELFFGEGSRLTVL.

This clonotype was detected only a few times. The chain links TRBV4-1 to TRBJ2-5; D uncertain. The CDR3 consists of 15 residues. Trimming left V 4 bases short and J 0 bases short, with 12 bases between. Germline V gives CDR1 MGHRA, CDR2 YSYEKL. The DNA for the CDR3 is TGCGCCAGCAGCCCATCCCCCGGATACCAAGAGACCCAGTACTTC. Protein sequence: CASSPSPGYQETQYF.

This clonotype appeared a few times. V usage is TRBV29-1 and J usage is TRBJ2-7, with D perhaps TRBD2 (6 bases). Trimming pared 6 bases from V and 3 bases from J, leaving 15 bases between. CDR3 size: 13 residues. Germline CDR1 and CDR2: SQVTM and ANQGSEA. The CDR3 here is CSVAGRLNYEQYF. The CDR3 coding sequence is TGCAGCGTGGCGGGACGCCTTAACTACGAGCAGTACTTC.

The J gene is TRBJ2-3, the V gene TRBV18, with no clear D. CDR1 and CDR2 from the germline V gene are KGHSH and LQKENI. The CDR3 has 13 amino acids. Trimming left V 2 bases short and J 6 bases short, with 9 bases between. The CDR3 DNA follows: TGTGCCAGCTCACCAAGGCAACAGGATACGCAGTATTTT. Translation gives CASSPRQQDTQYF.

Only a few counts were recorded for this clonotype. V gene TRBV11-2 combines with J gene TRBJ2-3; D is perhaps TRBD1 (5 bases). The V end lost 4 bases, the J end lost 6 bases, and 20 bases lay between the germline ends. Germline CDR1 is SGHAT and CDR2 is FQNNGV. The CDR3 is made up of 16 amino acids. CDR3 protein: CASSSNDSPHVDTQYF. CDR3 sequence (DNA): TGTGCCAGCAGCTCTAACGACAGCCCCCATGTGGATACGCAGTATTTT.

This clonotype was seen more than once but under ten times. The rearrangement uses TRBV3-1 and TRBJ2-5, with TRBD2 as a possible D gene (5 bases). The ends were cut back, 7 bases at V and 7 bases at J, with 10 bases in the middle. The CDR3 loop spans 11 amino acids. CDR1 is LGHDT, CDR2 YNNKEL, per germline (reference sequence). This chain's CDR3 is CASTTGGTQYF. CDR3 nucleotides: TGTGCCAGCACCACCGGAGGGACCCAGTACTTC.